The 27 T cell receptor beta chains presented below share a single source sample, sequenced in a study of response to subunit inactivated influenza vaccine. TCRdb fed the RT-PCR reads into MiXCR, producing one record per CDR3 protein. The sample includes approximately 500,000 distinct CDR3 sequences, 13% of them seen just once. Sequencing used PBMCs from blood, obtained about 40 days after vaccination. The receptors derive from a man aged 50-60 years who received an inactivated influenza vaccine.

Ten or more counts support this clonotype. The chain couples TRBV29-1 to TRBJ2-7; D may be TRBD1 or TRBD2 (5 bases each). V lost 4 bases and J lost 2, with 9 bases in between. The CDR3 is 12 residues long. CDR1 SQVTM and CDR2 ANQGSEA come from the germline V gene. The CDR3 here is CSVGGVAYEQYF. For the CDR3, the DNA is TGCAGCGTTGGAGGGGTAGCCTACGAGCAGTACTTC.

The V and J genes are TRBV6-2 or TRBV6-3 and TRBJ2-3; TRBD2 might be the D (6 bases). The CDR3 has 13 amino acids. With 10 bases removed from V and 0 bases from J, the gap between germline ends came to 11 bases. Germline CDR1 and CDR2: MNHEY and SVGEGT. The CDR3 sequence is CAIQAGSTDTQYF. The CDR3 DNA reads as TGTGCCATCCAGGCGGGGAGCACAGATACGCAGTATTTT.

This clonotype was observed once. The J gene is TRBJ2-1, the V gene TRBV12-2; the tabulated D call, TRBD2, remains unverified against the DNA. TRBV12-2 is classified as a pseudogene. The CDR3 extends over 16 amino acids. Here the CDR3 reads CASRLAPAGGPNEQFF. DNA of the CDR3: TGTGCAAGTCGCTTAGCGCCCGCGGGGGGGCCTAATGAGCAGTTCTTC.

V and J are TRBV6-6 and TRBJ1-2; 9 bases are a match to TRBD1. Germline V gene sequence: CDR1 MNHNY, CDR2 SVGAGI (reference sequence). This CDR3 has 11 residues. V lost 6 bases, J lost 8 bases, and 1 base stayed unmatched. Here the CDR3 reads CASSTGGGYTF. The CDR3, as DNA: TGTGCCAGCAGCACAGGGGGCGGCTACACCTTC.

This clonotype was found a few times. CDR3: CASSFPGGVGTQKLFF. CDR3 nucleotide sequence: TGTGCCAGCAGTTTCCCTGGTGGGGTCGGGACACAAAAACTGTTTTTT. The rearrangement uses TRBV12-3 or TRBV12-4 and TRBJ1-4; D perhaps matches TRBD1 (6 bases). CDR3 length: 16 amino acids. V dropped 3 bases and J dropped 9 bases, with 20 bases sitting between them.

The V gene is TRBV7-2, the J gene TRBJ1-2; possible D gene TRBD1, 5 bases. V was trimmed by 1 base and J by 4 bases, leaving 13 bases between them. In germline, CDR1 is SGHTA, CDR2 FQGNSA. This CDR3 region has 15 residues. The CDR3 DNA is TGTGCCAGCAGCTTAGTCTGGGGCGCAGGCTATGGCTACACCTTC. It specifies CASSLVWGAGYGYTF. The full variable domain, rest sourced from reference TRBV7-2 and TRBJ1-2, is GAGVSQSPSNKVTEKGKDVELRCDPISGHTALYWYRQSLGQGLEFLIYFQGNSAPDKSGLPSDRFSAERTGGSVSTLTIQRTQQEDSAVYLCASSLVWGAGYGYTFGSGTRLTVV.

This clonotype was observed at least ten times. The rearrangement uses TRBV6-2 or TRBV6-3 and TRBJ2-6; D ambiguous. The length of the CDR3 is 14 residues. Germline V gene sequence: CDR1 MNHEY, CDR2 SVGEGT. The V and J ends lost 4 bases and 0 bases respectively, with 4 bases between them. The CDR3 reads CASSWFSGANVLTF. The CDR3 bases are TGTGCCAGCAGTTGGTTCTCTGGGGCCAACGTCCTGACTTTC.

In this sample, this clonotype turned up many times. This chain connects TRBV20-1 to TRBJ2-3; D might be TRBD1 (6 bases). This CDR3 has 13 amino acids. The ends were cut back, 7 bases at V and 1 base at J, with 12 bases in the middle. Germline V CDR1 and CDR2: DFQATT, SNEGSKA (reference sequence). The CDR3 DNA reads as TGCAGTGTCGCCCCAGGGGGCACAGATACGCAGTATTTT. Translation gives CSVAPGGTDTQYF.

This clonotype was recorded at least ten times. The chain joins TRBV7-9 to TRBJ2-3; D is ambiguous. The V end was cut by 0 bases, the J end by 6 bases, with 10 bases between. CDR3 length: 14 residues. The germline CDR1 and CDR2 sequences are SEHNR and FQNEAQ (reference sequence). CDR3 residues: CASSLAMQDDTQYF. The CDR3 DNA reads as TGTGCCAGCAGCTTAGCGATGCAGGATGATACGCAGTATTTT.

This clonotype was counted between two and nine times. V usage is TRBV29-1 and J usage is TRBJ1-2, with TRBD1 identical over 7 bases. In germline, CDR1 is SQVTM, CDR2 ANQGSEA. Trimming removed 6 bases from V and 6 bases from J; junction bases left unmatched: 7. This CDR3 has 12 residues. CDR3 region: CSVRGDSDGYTF. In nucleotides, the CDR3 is TGCAGCGTCCGAGGGGACAGCGATGGCTACACCTTC.

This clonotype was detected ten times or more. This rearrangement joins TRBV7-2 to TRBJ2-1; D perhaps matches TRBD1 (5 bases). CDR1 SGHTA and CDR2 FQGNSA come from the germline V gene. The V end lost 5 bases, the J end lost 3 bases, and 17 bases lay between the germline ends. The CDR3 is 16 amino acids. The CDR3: CASSPMPGYDYNEQFF. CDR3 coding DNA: TGTGCCAGCAGCCCCATGCCAGGGTATGACTACAATGAGCAGTTCTTC.

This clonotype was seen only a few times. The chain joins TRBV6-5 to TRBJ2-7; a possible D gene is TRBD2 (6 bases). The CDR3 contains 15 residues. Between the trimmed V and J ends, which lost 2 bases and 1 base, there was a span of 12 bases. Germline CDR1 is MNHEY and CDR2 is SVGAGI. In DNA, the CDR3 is TGTGCCAGCAGTTACGGTTTGCGGGGTTCCTACGAGCAGTACTTC. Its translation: CASSYGLRGSYEQYF.

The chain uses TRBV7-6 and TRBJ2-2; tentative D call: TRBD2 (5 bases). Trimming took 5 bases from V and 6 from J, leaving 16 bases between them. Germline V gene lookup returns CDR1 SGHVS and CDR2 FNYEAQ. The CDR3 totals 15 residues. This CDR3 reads CASSLELVLAGELFF. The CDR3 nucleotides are TGTGCCAGCAGCCTTGAACTAGTACTGGCCGGGGAGCTGTTTTTT.

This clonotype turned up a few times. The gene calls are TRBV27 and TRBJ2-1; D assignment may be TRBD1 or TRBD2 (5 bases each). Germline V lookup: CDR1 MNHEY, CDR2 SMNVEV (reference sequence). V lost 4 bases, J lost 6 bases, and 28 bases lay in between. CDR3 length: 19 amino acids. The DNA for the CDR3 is TGTGCCAGCAGTTCCCTACTCTGGGGCTACGGCGGGCTGAGCAATGAGCAGTTCTTC. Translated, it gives CASSSLLWGYGGLSNEQFF.

The CDR3 reads CASSVRAATRDEQYF. The CDR3 DNA reads TGTGCCAGCAGCGTACGGGCAGCCACCCGGGACGAGCAGTACTTC. The genes are TRBV7-9 and TRBJ2-7, with D hard to call. The CDR3 covers 15 residues. Per germline, CDR1 SEHNR and CDR2 FQNEAQ (reference sequence). The V end was cut by 5 bases, the J end by 5 bases, with 19 bases between.

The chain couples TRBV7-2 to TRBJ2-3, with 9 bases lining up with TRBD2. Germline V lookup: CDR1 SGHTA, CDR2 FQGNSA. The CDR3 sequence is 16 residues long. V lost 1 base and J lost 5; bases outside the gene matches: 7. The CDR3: CASSLVSGRSIDTQYF. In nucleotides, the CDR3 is TGTGCCAGCAGCTTAGTGAGCGGGAGGTCAATAGATACGCAGTATTTT.

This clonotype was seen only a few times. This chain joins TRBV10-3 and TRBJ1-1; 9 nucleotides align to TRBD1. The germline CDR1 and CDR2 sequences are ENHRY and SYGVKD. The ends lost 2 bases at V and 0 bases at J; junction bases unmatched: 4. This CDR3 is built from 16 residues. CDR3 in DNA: TGTGCCATCAGTGAGGGGACAGGGCCCATGAACACTGAAGCTTTCTTT. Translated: CAISEGTGPMNTEAFF.

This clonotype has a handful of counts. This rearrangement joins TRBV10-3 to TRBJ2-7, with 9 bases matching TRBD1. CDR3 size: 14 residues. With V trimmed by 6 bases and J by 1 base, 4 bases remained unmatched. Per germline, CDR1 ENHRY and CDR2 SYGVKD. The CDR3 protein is CAIRGQGSSYEQYF. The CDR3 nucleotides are TGTGCCATCAGAGGACAGGGGAGTTCCTACGAGCAGTACTTC.

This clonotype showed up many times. CDR3 sequence reads: CASSLFQGVVETQYF. CDR3 nucleotide sequence: TGTGCCAGCAGTTTATTCCAGGGGGTTGTGGAGACCCAGTACTTC. The rearrangement uses TRBV12-3 or TRBV12-4 and TRBJ2-5; TRBD1 matches at 7 bases. V lost 2 bases, J lost 5 bases, and 8 bases stayed unmatched. This CDR3 has 15 residues.

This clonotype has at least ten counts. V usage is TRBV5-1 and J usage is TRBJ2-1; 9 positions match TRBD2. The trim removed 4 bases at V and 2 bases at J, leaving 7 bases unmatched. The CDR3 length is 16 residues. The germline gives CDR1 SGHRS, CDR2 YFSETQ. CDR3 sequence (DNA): TGCGCCAGCAGCACCTTAGCGGGGGCTGCCTACAATGAGCAGTTCTTC. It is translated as CASSTLAGAAYNEQFF. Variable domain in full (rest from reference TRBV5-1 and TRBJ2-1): KAGVTQTPRYLIKTRGQQVTLSCSPISGHRSVSWYQQTPGQGLQFLFEYFSETQRNKGNFPGRFSGRQFSNSRSEMNVSTLELGDSALYLCASSTLAGAAYNEQFFGPGTRLTVL.

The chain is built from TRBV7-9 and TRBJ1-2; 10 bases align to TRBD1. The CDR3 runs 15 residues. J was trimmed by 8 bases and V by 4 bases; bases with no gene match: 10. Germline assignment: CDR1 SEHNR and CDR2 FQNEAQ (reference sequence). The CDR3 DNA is TGTGCCAGCAGCTATCATTCCGGGACAGGGGAAGGCTACACCTTC. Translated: CASSYHSGTGEGYTF. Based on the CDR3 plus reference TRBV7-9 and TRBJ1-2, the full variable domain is DTGVSQNPRHKITKRGQNVTFRCDPISEHNRLYWYRQTLGQGPEFLTYFQNEAQLEKSRLLSDRFSAERPKGSFSTLEIQRTEQGDSAMYLCASSYHSGTGEGYTFGSGTRLTVV.

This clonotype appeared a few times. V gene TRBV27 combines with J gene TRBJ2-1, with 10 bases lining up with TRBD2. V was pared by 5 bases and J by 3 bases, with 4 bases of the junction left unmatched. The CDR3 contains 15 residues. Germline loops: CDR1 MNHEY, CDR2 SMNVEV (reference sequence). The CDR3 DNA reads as TGTGCCAGCAGTGCAAAGCGGGGGGGCTACAATGAGCAGTTCTTC. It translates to CASSAKRGGYNEQFF.

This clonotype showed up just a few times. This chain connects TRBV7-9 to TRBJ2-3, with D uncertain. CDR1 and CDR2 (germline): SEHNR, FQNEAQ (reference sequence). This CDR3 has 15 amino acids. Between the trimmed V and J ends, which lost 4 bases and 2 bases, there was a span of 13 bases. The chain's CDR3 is CASSSELGNTDTQYF. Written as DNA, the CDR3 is TGTGCCAGCAGCTCGGAGCTGGGAAACACAGATACGCAGTATTTT.

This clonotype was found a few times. Written as DNA, the CDR3 is TGTGCCATCAGCGGTCGAGAGGAGACCCAGTACTTC. It codes for CAISGREETQYF. This chain uses TRBV10-3 with TRBJ2-5; no clear D. The germline gives CDR1 ENHRY, CDR2 SYGVKD. Trimming removed 6 bases from V and 5 bases from J, with 10 bases in between. This CDR3 is built from 12 residues.

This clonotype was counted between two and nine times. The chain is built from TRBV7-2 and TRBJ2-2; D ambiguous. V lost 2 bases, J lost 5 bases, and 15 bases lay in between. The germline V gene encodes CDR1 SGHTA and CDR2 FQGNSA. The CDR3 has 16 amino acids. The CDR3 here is CASSLIIITQTGELFF. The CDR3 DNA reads TGTGCCAGCAGCTTAATTATTATAACCCAGACCGGGGAGCTGTTTTTT.

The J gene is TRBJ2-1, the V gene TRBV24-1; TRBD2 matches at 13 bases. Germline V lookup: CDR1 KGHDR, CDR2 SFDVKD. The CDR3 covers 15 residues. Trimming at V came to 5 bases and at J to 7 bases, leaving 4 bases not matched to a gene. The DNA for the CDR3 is TGTGCCACCAGTGGAGGACTAGCGGGAGAAAATGAGCAGTTCTTC. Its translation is CATSGGLAGENEQFF.

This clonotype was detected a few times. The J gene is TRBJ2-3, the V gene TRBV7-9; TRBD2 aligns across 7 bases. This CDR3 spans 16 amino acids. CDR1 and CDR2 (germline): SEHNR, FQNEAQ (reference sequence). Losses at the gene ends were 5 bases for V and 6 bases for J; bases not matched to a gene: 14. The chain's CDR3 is CASSQLSSGEGDTQYF. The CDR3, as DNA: TGTGCCAGCAGCCAGCTATCTAGCGGAGAGGGGGATACGCAGTATTTT.